This T cell receptor beta chain was observed in a study of blood T cell repertoires in COVID-19. Study details: Acute-phase and convalescent COVID-19 samples originated in the United States, Italy and Spain. PBMCs, B-cell-depleted T cells, or T cells were the source of the cDNA or gDNA that made up the material.

This clone has more than one count but fewer than ten. Cohorts were based on clinical histories the participants reported. V shed 5 bases and J shed 1 base, with 9 bases lying between them. The CDR3 consists of 14 residues. Per germline, CDR1 SEHNR and CDR2 FQNEAQ (reference sequence). Authors' data handling: How many nucleated cells were present was estimated from reference gene primer amplification. Clones were sequenced by immunoSEQ multiplex PCR, and TCRdb holds only the in-frame ones, with some missing. V, J and clone size are taken as reported in that table, and D and trimming were inferred from the DNA itself. Of approximately 210,000 clones listed, about 86% are singletons.

This TCR derives from a woman aged 50 to 60 with acute COVID-19. This rearrangement joins TRBV7-9 to TRBJ1-5; TRBD1 might be the D (5 bases). The sample taken for sequencing was PBMCs or T cells enriched from blood (not recorded which). The CDR3 sequence: CASSEDKSNQPQHF. In nucleotides, the CDR3 is TGTGCCAGCAGCGAGGACAAGAGCAATCAGCCCCAGCATTTT.